This T cell receptor (beta chain) was obtained from a study of vaccination and CD4 T cells after COVID-19. About the research overall: Convalescents were six males and four females, two of them Hispanic. Points from the study as a whole: Convalescent patients had a median roughly 85% of post-vaccine SARS-CoV-2-reactive clones that were detected only after vaccination, not before it.

CD4+ T cells that had been cultured provided DNA sequenced with the Oncomine TCR Beta short-read assay. It was cultured CD4+ T cells from which genomic DNA was extracted. TCRdb used MiXCR to reprocess the PCR reads, holding one entry per CDR3 protein. This sample yields some 8,800 distinct CDR3 sequences, of which around 64% are seen a single time; approximately 30% belongs to the top ten. The table lists this clonotype with a few counts. Its antigen is still unknown. V dropped 1 base and J dropped 1 base, with 9 bases sitting between them. The CDR3 extends over 14 amino acids. Germline lookup yields CDR1 DFQATT and CDR2 SNEGSKA (reference sequence). Treatment: approximately 9-day PBMC culture with coronavirus spike peptide pools or control peptides (ViraFEST assay).

Sample: CD4+ T cells from blood, cultured in vitro. The TCR originated in a human donor who had recovered from COVID-19. The V and J genes are TRBV20-1 and TRBJ2-3, with D maybe TRBD2 (6 bases). For the CDR3, the DNA is TGCAGTGCTAGAGGACTAGTCGGCACAGATACGCAGTATTTT. Residues: CSARGLVGTDTQYF.